This T cell receptor beta chain is from a study of Tregs in tolerant kidney transplant recipients. On this clone itself: Antigen specificity is unknown.

The study's findings and limits: Findings come from small patient numbers and require larger validation.

The method was immunoSEQ multiplex PCR; TCRdb's version includes in-frame clones alone and lacks a portion of them. The sample includes more than 75,000 clones, under 95% of them seen just once. This CDR3 spans 14 amino acids. The V gene lost 2 bases and the J gene lost 1 base, with 8 bases spanning the gap. The germline CDR1 and CDR2 sequences are LGHNA and YSLEER. This receptor was obtained from a human donor who received a combined kidney and bone marrow transplant. Material: CD4+ T cells from blood, obtained before the transplant. This chain connects TRBV4-3 to TRBJ1-1, with D uncertain. This chain's CDR3 is CASSQSDRNTEAFF. CDR3 nucleotide sequence: TGCGCCAGCAGCCAAAGCGACCGGAACACTGAAGCTTTCTTT.